This TCR beta chain was retrieved from a study of blood T cell repertoires in COVID-19. Study-level information: Whether acute or convalescent, the COVID-19 samples came from the United States, Italy and Spain.

Germline V gene lookup returns CDR1 MNHEY and CDR2 SVGAGI. The CDR3 spans 15 residues. Trimming pared 7 bases from V and 2 bases from J, leaving 14 bases between. The count of this clone is one. Per the original data handling: Reference gene primer amplification gave nucleated cell count estimates. Produced via immunoSEQ multiplex PCR; TCRdb's table is partial and in-frame only. The V and J calls and clone size are taken from that table; D and trimming were inferred from the DNA. The profile shows around 69,000 clones, 65% to 85% of them singletons. The clonotype comes from a woman aged 55-75 years with acute or convalescent COVID-19. V is TRBV6-5 and J is TRBJ1-4; tentative D call: TRBD1 (5 bases). The sample taken for sequencing was peripheral blood. The CDR3 bases are TGTGCCAGCAACCGCGGGGGTGGGACTAATGAAAAACTGTTTTTT. Its protein product is CASNRGGGTNEKLFF.